One and the same sample provided the 24 T cell receptor beta chains below, sequenced in a study of CD8+CD57+ T cells in acquired aplastic anemia. Genomic DNA templated the TCR beta VDJ and CDR3 profiling. MiXCR, run by TCRdb on the reads, gives a single entry per CDR3 protein. This table holds about 240,000 distinct CDR3 sequences, more than 40% found once. The patients chosen for sequencing had shown expansion of CD8+CD57+ cells (detected by flow cytometry). Sequencing was performed on sorted CD4+, CD8+, or CD8+CD57+ T cells (not recorded which) from PBMCs. The receptors originated from a human donor with aplastic anemia.

The CDR3 DNA follows: TGTGCCAGCAGTTTCGGAGGACCTGGAAACACCATATATTTT. It codes for CASSFGGPGNTIYF. This chain links TRBV12-3 or TRBV12-4 with TRBJ1-3; D ambiguous. Trimming removed 3 bases at V and 2 bases at J, with 8 bases between. The CDR3 extends over 14 amino acids.

The V gene is TRBV7-8, the J gene TRBJ2-5; 9 nucleotides agree with TRBD1. V trimming: 5 bases; J trimming: 5 bases; junction bases outside the gene matches: 6. Germline V gives CDR1 SGHVS, CDR2 FQNEAQ. This CDR3 region has 14 residues. DNA for the CDR3: TGTGCCAGCAGCGGGAGGACAGGGGTCGAGACCCAGTACTTC. This codes for CASSGRTGVETQYF.

This clonotype was seen a few times. This sequence joins TRBV24-1 and TRBJ2-5; either TRBD1 or TRBD2 may fit D (5 bases each). The CDR3 contains 15 residues. Trimming removed 4 bases at V and 4 bases at J, with 15 bases between. Looked up from germline, CDR1 is KGHDR and CDR2 is SFDVKD. DNA of the CDR3: TGTGCCACCAGTGACGCCGGAAAGAGGGGAGAGACCCAGTACTTC. Amino acids: CATSDAGKRGETQYF.

The chain links TRBV3-1 to TRBJ1-2; maybe TRBD1 (5 bases). V lost 2 bases and J lost 2, with 12 bases in between. The CDR3 loop spans 15 amino acids. Germline V gene sequence: CDR1 LGHDT, CDR2 YNNKEL (reference sequence). The CDR3 here is CASSQFEQGNYGYTF. The CDR3 nucleotides are TGTGCCAGCAGCCAATTTGAGCAGGGCAACTATGGCTACACCTTC.

This chain connects TRBV20-1 to TRBJ2-1, with 11 bases fitting TRBD2. CDR3 length: 15 amino acids. Germline CDR1 and CDR2: DFQATT and SNEGSKA (reference sequence). V trimming: 1 base; J trimming: 10 bases; junction bases outside the gene matches: 9. CDR3 region: CSARGGLAAGEEQFF. The DNA for the CDR3 is TGCAGTGCTAGAGGGGGACTAGCGGCCGGGGAGGAGCAGTTCTTC.

The gene calls are TRBV27 and TRBJ1-2, with 8 bases aligning to TRBD1. The CDR3 runs to 13 residues. The junction had 2 bases not matched to a gene; V was cut back by 4 bases and J by 4 bases. CDR1 MNHEY and CDR2 SMNVEV come from the germline V gene (reference sequence). The DNA of the CDR3 is TGTGCCAGCAGTTCAGGGGGCATCTATGGCTACACCTTC. Its protein is CASSSGGIYGYTF.

This clonotype was seen repeatedly, ten times or more. The chain has TRBV5-6 and TRBJ2-7; 9 bases are a match to TRBD1. The CDR3 is made up of 14 amino acids. With V trimmed by 2 bases and J by 4 bases, 4 bases remained unmatched. The V gene's germline CDR1 is SGHDT and CDR2 YYEEEE. The chain's CDR3 is CASSFNRGRYEQYF. CDR3 nucleotides: TGTGCCAGCAGCTTTAACAGGGGGCGATACGAGCAGTACTTC.

This clonotype was found many times. The chain links TRBV7-9 to TRBJ1-1; D is possibly TRBD1 (6 bases). V lost 8 bases and J lost 5, with 15 bases in between. The CDR3 loop spans 13 amino acids. In germline, CDR1 is SEHNR, CDR2 FQNEAQ (reference sequence). CDR3 sequence: CASPGRGVTEAFF. The CDR3 DNA reads TGTGCCAGCCCCGGCAGGGGAGTAACTGAAGCTTTCTTT. Supplemented by reference TRBV7-9 and TRBJ1-1, the full variable domain reads DTGVSQNPRHKITKRGQNVTFRCDPISEHNRLYWYRQTLGQGPEFLTYFQNEAQLEKSRLLSDRFSAERPKGSFSTLEIQRTEQGDSAMYLCASPGRGVTEAFFGQGTRLTVV.

This clonotype was seen at least ten times. The rearrangement uses TRBV4-2 and TRBJ2-7; D unclear. Germline V gene lookup returns CDR1 LGHNA and CDR2 YNFKEQ. The V end lost 5 bases, the J end lost 0 bases, and 2 bases lay between the germline ends. The CDR3 is 11 residues long. CDR3 nucleotides: TGTGCCAGCAGCACCTCCTACGAGCAGTACTTC. This gives the protein CASSTSYEQYF.

The sample holds many counts of this clonotype. The chain has TRBV10-3 and TRBJ1-3; no clear D gene. V was trimmed by 3 bases and J by 0 bases, leaving 6 bases between them. This CDR3 is 14 amino acids long. In germline, CDR1 is ENHRY, CDR2 SYGVKD. CDR3 in amino acids: CAISDTSSGNTIYF. CDR3 sequence (DNA): TGTGCCATCAGTGACACCAGCTCTGGAAACACCATATATTTT.

The chain is built from TRBV20-1 and TRBJ2-7; D not resolved. Trimming took 6 bases from V and 7 from J, leaving 10 bases between them. The CDR3 has 10 residues. The V gene's germline CDR1 is DFQATT and CDR2 SNEGSKA (reference sequence). In DNA, the CDR3 is TGCAGTGCGGTGCTAGGAGAGCAGTACTTC. This sequence encodes CSAVLGEQYF.

This chain links TRBV7-9 with TRBJ1-1, with 11 positions matching TRBD1. The CDR3 has 16 amino acids. Germline V gene data show CDR1 as SEHNR and CDR2 as FQNEAQ (reference sequence). With 0 bases clipped from V and 5 bases from J, the junction kept 5 bases outside the gene matches. CDR3 region: CASSLAGTGGKTEAFF. CDR3 DNA sequence: TGTGCCAGCAGCTTAGCCGGGACAGGGGGGAAAACTGAAGCTTTCTTT.

This clonotype was seen only a few times. The chain links TRBV25-1 to TRBJ1-1; no definite D call. The length of the CDR3 is 12 residues. Germline CDR1 MGHDK, CDR2 SYGVNS. V dropped 6 bases and J dropped 3 bases, with 8 bases sitting between them. The CDR3 DNA sequence: TGTGCCAGCAGGACCCTGGACACTGAAGCTTTCTTT. Translating it yields CASRTLDTEAFF.

Only one count was recorded for this clonotype. V and J are TRBV10-2 and TRBJ1-2; perhaps TRBD1 as D (6 bases). CDR1 is WSHSY and CDR2 is SAAADI in the germline V gene. The length of the CDR3 is 15 residues. Between the trimmed V and J ends, which lost 3 bases and 0 bases, there was a span of 11 bases. CDR3 DNA sequence: TGCGCCAGCAGTGACCGACAGGTGGCTAACTATGGCTACACCTTC. Its protein is CASSDRQVANYGYTF.

With respect to this clonotype: The CDR3 end shows no conserved phenylalanine or tryptophan, and so a read error is likely. This chain links TRBV15 with TRBJ2-1; tentative D call: TRBD1 (5 bases). CDR1 is LNHNV, CDR2 YYDKDF, per germline (reference sequence). The CDR3 length is 14 residues. The CDR3 DNA sequence: TGTGCCAGCAGCAGAGGAGCAGGGAACAATGAGCAGTTCCTC. Protein product: CASSRGAGNNEQFL.

This clonotype was counted ten times or more. The chain recombines TRBV30 with TRBJ2-1; maybe TRBD2 (6 bases). Germline CDR1 is GTSNPN and CDR2 is SVGIG (reference sequence). This CDR3 contains 10 residues. V lost 2 bases and J 15 bases, leaving 11 bases between the germline ends. The CDR3 DNA reads TGTGCCTGGAGTAGGTCGGGACTGTTCTTC. Its protein is CAWSRSGLFF.

On this clonotype itself: A read error is possible here, since a much larger clone lies one base away. This chain joins TRBV12-3 or TRBV12-4 and TRBJ2-7, with TRBD1 identical over 9 bases. V trimming: 5 bases; J trimming: 6 bases; junction bases outside the gene matches: 8. This CDR3 comprises 14 residues. CDR3 sequence: CASSRRDRVCEQYF. DNA of the CDR3: TGTGCCAGCAGTCGCCGGGACAGGGTCTGCGAGCAGTACTTC.

The V call is TRBV10-2, the J call TRBJ1-5; D not resolved. Germline CDR1 WSHSY, CDR2 SAAADI. The CDR3 extends over 13 amino acids. Trimming took off 0 bases at V and 11 bases at J, with 11 bases between the two ends. In DNA, the CDR3 is TGCGCCAGCAGTGAGTCAGCAGTTTTGTCCCAGCATTTT. This encodes CASSESAVLSQHF.

The chain recombines TRBV28 with TRBJ2-1; 11 nucleotides align to TRBD2. This CDR3 has 14 amino acids. With 8 bases clipped from V and 7 bases from J, the junction kept 7 bases outside the gene matches. Germline assignment: CDR1 MDHEN and CDR2 SYDVKM. The DNA for the CDR3 is TGTGCCAGCGTGCTAGCGGGAGGACAGAATGAGCAGTTCTTC. Encoded protein: CASVLAGGQNEQFF. The variable domain in full, with the rest retrieved from reference TRBV28 and TRBJ2-1, is DVKVTQSSRYLVKRTGEKVFLECVQDMDHENMFWYRQDPGLGLRLIYFSYDVKMKEKGDIPEGYSVSREKKERFSLILESASTNQTSMYLCASVLAGGQNEQFFGPGTRLTVL.

This clonotype was detected a few times. This rearrangement joins TRBV30 to TRBJ2-7; 10 bases line up with TRBD1. This CDR3 is 13 amino acids long. The germline V gene has CDR1 GTSNPN and CDR2 SVGIG (reference sequence). V shed 3 bases, J shed 5 bases, and the junction held 4 bases outside the gene matches. The chain's CDR3 is CAWRGTGADEQYF. CDR3 DNA: TGTGCCTGGAGGGGGACAGGGGCTGACGAGCAGTACTTC.

This clonotype was counted many times. The rearrangement uses TRBV6-2 or TRBV6-3 and TRBJ1-1; unclear D gene. V shed 2 bases and J shed 6 bases, with 10 bases lying between them. This CDR3 spans 13 amino acids. CDR1 and CDR2 from the germline V gene are MNHEY and SVGEGT. CDR3 region: CASSYAVEAEAFF. CDR3 bases: TGTGCCAGCAGTTACGCCGTCGAGGCTGAAGCTTTCTTT.

The chain recombines TRBV24-1 with TRBJ2-1; D may be TRBD2 (6 bases). Trimming took off 5 bases at V and 3 bases at J, with 10 bases between the two ends. CDR3 length: 14 residues. Germline V gene data show CDR1 as KGHDR and CDR2 as SFDVKD. The chain's CDR3 is CATSVRGVYNEQFF. The CDR3 region has the DNA TGTGCCACCAGTGTTCGCGGGGTCTACAATGAGCAGTTCTTC.

The chain links TRBV7-9 to TRBJ1-2; 10 bases map to TRBD1. This CDR3 spans 17 amino acids. The V gene end was trimmed by 5 bases and the J gene end by 8 bases; junction bases not matched to a gene: 17. Germline V CDR1 and CDR2: SEHNR, FQNEAQ (reference sequence). CDR3: CASSLRYDRGRVEGYTF. The DNA for the CDR3 is TGTGCCAGCAGCCTAAGGTATGACAGGGGGCGAGTAGAAGGCTACACCTTC. Combining the CDR3 with reference TRBV7-9 and TRBJ1-2 gives the whole variable domain DTGVSQNPRHKITKRGQNVTFRCDPISEHNRLYWYRQTLGQGPEFLTYFQNEAQLEKSRLLSDRFSAERPKGSFSTLEIQRTEQGDSAMYLCASSLRYDRGRVEGYTFGSGTRLTVV.

This clonotype was detected many times. The rearrangement joins TRBV19 to TRBJ1-2, with TRBD1 matching over 7 bases. The junction had 15 bases not matched to a gene; V was cut back by 6 bases and J by 5 bases. CDR1 and CDR2 from the germline V gene are LNHDA and SQIVND (reference sequence). There are 16 residues in the CDR3. The CDR3 loop reads CASRSTYDLRGYGYTF. The CDR3 nucleotides read TGTGCCAGTAGGAGCACCTACGACCTCAGGGGGTATGGCTACACCTTC.